This T cell receptor beta chain was documented in a study of shared clonotypes between healthy human individuals. Study-wide findings and caveats: Around 5% of naive CD4 clonotypes were shared across a handful of donors.

Each subset's genomic DNA was shared equally among a number of immunoSEQ plates. Authors' data handling: For the immunoSEQ data, sequences were junction-only without quality scores, so filtering differed. Sequenced by immunoSEQ multiplex PCR; TCRdb stores in-frame clones only, minus some. V, J and clone size were drawn from that table, and D and trimming were deduced from the DNA. The data hold about 96,000 clones, with about 70% observed a single time. Germline CDR1 reads SGHNT; CDR2 reads YYREEE (reference sequence). This CDR3 has 20 residues. V gave up 5 bases and J gave up 0 bases; unmatched junction bases: 19. Details on this clone: What it binds is unknown.

The sample was memory CD8+ T cells sorted from blood. Subset given: CD45RO+ cells pooled with CCR7-negative TemRA cells. The rearrangement uses TRBV5-4 and TRBJ1-4, with TRBD1 matching 7 bases. This TCR was sampled from a man between 25 and 39 years old in good health. The CDR3 DNA reads TGTGCCAGCAGTATAGGGGGCGCGTTGGCCCGGGGCCCAACTAATGAAAAACTGTTTTTT. Amino acids: CASSIGGALARGPTNEKLFF.